This T cell receptor (beta chain) was observed in a study of T cell repertoires in cytomegalovirus infection. In the study overall: CMV infection together with matching HLA type was indicated by public TCR beta signatures.

Each CDR3 protein is one row after TCRdb ran MiXCR on the reads. The sample lists about 130,000 distinct CDR3 sequences, roughly a quarter occurring once. Findings and limits, study-wide: People with CMV and the relevant HLA were identified by cumulative public TCR beta family frequency. Ex vivo responses were dominated by HLA-C-restricted CMV-specific TCR beta clonotypes.

A note on this clonotype: The antigen is undetermined.

V shed 4 bases and J 0 bases; nucleotides not matched to a gene: 14. The CDR3 contains 19 residues. CDR1 is MGHRA, CDR2 YSYEKL, per germline. The chain carries TRBV4-1 and TRBJ2-1; the match to TRBD2 covers 8 bases. Sequencing was done on a sample of PBMCs, sequenced either directly or after in vitro stimulation (not recorded which). The sequence was collected from a human donor in good health (CMV status not recorded). Some clones in this sample may be carry-over from other donors' samples. CDR3 in DNA: TGCGCCAGCAGCCCCGAGTCAGGGACCGGGACTAGCTCCTACAATGAGCAGTTCTTC. This translates into CASSPESGTGTSSYNEQFF.